Following are 5 T cell receptor beta chains from one sample sequenced in a study of T cells after yellow fever vaccination. Each CDR3 protein gets one entry after TCRdb re-called the 5' RACE reads with MiXCR. The sample gives hundreds of thousands of distinct CDR3 sequences, less than 15% of which show up once; about 14% is in the top ten. The sequencing used PBMCs, collected on the day of the yellow fever booster vaccination. The receptors here all came from a young man who received the YFV17D yellow fever vaccine.

The gene calls are TRBV6-5 and TRBJ1-1; TRBD1 matches 11 bases. J lost 1 base, V lost 2 bases, and 6 bases had no gene match. Germline V gives CDR1 MNHEY, CDR2 SVGAGI. CDR3 size: 17 residues. Here the CDR3 DNA reads TGTGCCAGCAGTTACGGGGACAGGGGGATGCAGAACACTGAAGCTTTCTTT. Residues: CASSYGDRGMQNTEAFF.

V and J are TRBV20-1 and TRBJ2-7; possibly TRBD1 for D (5 bases). This CDR3 comprises 19 residues. CDR1 and CDR2 from the germline V gene are DFQATT and SNEGSKA (reference sequence). V dropped 0 bases and J dropped 6 bases, with 30 bases sitting between them. CDR3 nucleotide sequence: TGCAGTGCTAGAGATATAGGGTCTCAGGGTTTTACTTTACCGAGCGAGCAGTACTTC. This codes for CSARDIGSQGFTLPSEQYF.

This clonotype was seen a few times. This chain links TRBV5-1 with TRBJ2-2, with TRBD1 identical over 7 bases. The trim removed 4 bases at V and 7 bases at J, leaving 10 bases unmatched. Germline V gene sequence: CDR1 SGHRS, CDR2 YFSETQ. CDR3 length: 15 amino acids. CDR3 in DNA: TGCGCCAGCAGCCTCCGGACAGGAGCGGACGGGGAGCTGTTTTTT. Protein sequence: CASSLRTGADGELFF.

The chain carries TRBV12-3 or TRBV12-4 and TRBJ2-2; D is uncertain. Trimming cost V 7 bases and J 2 bases, with 14 bases left between them. This CDR3 contains 15 residues. The CDR3 loop reads CASTPFTINTGELFF. The CDR3 DNA reads as TGTGCCAGCACCCCTTTTACCATAAACACCGGGGAGCTGTTTTTT.

V is TRBV5-4 and J is TRBJ1-1, with D maybe TRBD1 (5 bases). Deletions cut 2 bases from V and 0 bases from J, with 11 bases between. The CDR3 contains 15 residues. Germline V gene lookup returns CDR1 SGHNT and CDR2 YYREEE (reference sequence). The CDR3 nucleotides are TGTGCCAGCAGCTTATCCGGGACGGTGAACACTGAAGCTTTCTTT. Its protein product is CASSLSGTVNTEAFF.